The present entry profiles one T cell receptor (beta chain) with its context. This sample was taken from a study of blood T cell repertoires in COVID-19. Study in general: Donors in the United States, Italy and Spain gave samples during acute or convalescent COVID-19.

In the original analysis: Quantification of nucleated cells was approximated via reference gene primer amplification. Method: immunoSEQ multiplex PCR; TCRdb's copy keeps in-frame clones and lacks some. V and J calls and clone size are as listed in that table; D and trimming were resolved from the DNA. The table lists approximately 200,000 clones, about 82% of them singletons. After removal of 0 bases from V and 5 bases from J, the junction contained 8 bases not matched to a gene. Per germline, CDR1 SQVTM and CDR2 ANQGSEA. There are 16 residues in the CDR3. The study recruited people aged about 18 to 95 years across approximately 25 US areas. Donors in Cohort 3 who had recovered were those with two negative PCRs, healthcare professional clearance, or resolution of their symptoms.

The TCR originated in a woman aged 25 to 39 who had recovered from COVID-19. Sequenced: PBMCs or T cells enriched from blood (not recorded which). V gene TRBV29-1 combines with J gene TRBJ2-3; TRBD2 aligns across 10 bases. The CDR3 sequence: CSVEDGGLAVLDTQYF. DNA for the CDR3: TGCAGCGTTGAAGATGGAGGACTAGCGGTTTTAGATACGCAGTATTTT.